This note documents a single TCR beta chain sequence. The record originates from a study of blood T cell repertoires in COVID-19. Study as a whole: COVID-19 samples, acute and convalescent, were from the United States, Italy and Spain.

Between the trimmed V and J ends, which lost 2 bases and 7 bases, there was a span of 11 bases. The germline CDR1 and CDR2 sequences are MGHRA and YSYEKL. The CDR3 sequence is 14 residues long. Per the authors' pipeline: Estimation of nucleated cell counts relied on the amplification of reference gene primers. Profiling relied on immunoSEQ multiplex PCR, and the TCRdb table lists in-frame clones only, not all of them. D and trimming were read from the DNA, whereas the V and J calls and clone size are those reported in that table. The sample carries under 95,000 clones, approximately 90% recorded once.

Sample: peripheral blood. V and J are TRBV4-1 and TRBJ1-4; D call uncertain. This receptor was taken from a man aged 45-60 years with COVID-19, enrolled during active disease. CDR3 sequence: CASSQNPTGEKLFF. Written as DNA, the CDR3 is TGCGCCAGCAGCCAAAACCCGACGGGTGAAAAACTGTTTTTT.